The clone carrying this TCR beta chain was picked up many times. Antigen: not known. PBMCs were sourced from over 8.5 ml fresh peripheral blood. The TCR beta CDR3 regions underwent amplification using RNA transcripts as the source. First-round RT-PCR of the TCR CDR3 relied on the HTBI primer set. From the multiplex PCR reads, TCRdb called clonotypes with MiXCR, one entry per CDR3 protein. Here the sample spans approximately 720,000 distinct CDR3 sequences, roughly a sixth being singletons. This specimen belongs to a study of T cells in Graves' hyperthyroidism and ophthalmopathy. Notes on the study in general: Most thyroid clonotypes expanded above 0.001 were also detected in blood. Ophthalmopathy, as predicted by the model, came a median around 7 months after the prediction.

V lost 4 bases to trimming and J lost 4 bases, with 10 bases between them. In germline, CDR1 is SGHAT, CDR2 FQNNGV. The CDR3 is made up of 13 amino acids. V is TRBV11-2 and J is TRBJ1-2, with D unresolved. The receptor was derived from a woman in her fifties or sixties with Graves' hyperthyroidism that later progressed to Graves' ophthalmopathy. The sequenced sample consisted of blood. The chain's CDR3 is CASSSQERYGYTF. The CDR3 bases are TGTGCCAGCAGCTCGCAGGAACGCTATGGCTACACCTTC.